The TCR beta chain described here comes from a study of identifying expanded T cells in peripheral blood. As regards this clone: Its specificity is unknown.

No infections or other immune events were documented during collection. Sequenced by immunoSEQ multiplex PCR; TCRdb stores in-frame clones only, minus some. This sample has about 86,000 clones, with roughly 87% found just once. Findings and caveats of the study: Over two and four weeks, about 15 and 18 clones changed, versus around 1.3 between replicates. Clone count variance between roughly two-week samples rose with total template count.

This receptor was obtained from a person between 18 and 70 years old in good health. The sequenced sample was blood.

The CDR3 is CASTLTQNTEAFF. As DNA, the CDR3 is TGTGCCAGCACCCTCACACAGAACACTGAAGCTTTCTTT. This chain links TRBV11-2 with TRBJ1-1, with no clear D. Trimming left V 7 bases short and J 1 base short, with 10 bases between. Germline lookup yields CDR1 SGHAT and CDR2 FQNNGV. CDR3 length: 13 amino acids.